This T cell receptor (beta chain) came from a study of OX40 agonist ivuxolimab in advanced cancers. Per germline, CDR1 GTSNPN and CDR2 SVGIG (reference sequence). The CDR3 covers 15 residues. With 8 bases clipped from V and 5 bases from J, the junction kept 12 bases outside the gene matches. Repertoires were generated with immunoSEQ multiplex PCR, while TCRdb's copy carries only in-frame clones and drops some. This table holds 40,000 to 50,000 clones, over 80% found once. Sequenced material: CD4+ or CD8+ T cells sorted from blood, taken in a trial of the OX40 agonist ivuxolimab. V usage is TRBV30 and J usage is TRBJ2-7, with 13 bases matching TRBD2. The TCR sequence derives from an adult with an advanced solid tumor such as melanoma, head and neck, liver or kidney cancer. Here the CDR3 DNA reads TGTGCCGGCCGCACCGGGACTAGCGGGATCCACGAGCAGTACTTC. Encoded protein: CAGRTGTSGIHEQYF.